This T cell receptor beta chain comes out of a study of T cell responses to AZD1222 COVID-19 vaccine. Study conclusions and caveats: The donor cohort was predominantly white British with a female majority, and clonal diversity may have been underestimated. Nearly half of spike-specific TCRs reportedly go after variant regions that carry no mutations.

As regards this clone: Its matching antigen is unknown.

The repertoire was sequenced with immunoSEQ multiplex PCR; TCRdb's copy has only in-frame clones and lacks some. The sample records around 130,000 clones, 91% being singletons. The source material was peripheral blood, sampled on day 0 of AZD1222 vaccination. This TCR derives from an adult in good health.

The CDR3 DNA reads TGTGCCAGCAGCGTGGATAGCGGGAGGTACCAAGAGACCCAGTACTTC. Translating gives CASSVDSGRYQETQYF. This rearrangement joins TRBV9 to TRBJ2-5; 10 nucleotides line up with TRBD2. This CDR3 contains 16 residues. The germline V gene has CDR1 SGDLS and CDR2 YYNGEE. With V trimmed by 2 bases and J by 0 bases, 4 bases remained unmatched.